This T cell receptor (beta chain) was recovered during a study of OX40 agonist ivuxolimab in advanced cancers. Study-wide context: Ivuxolimab, which is an agonistic anti-OX40 (CD134) antibody, was administered to the patients. Partial responses, seen in three patients, involved one hepatocellular carcinoma and two cutaneous melanomas. A diagnosis of hepatocellular carcinoma, melanoma, renal cell or head and neck cancer was present in dose-escalation patients.

Per germline, CDR1 MGHRA and CDR2 YSYEKL. V shed 3 bases and J 2 bases; nucleotides not matched to a gene: 8. This CDR3 region has 16 residues. Sequencing was performed with immunoSEQ multiplex PCR; in TCRdb, only in-frame clones are kept and a portion is missing. The table shows about 36,000 clones, with approximately 78% occurring only once. Study results and limitations: The mean number of expanded clones was higher in CD8+ T cells than in CD4+.

Comments on this clone: Its antigen remains unknown.

The sequence derives from an adult with an advanced solid tumor such as melanoma, head and neck, liver or kidney cancer. V gene TRBV4-1 combines with J gene TRBJ2-3, with 7 bases identical to TRBD2. The sample in question was CD4+ or CD8+ T cells sorted from blood, obtained in a trial of the OX40 agonist ivuxolimab. DNA for the CDR3: TGCGCCAGCAGCCAGGTTGAGCGGGGAACCACAGATACGCAGTATTTT. It encodes CASSQVERGTTDTQYF.